Listed here are 10 T cell receptor beta chains from one sample, sequenced in a study of T cell changes during pregnancy in multiple sclerosis. The protocol was immunoSEQ multiplex PCR, while the TCRdb copy is restricted to in-frame clones and leaves out a portion. Of tens of thousands of clones in the sample, 93% were seen once. This sample comprised peripheral blood, obtained after pregnancy. The receptors here all came from a female donor with multiple sclerosis, enrolled in a pregnancy study.

This chain uses TRBV5-1 with TRBJ1-1, with 9 positions matching TRBD1. The CDR3 contains 15 residues. The junction had 8 bases not matched to a gene; V was cut back by 3 bases and J by 5 bases. Germline CDR1 SGHRS, CDR2 YFSETQ. The CDR3 nucleotides read TGCGCCAGCAGCTCGCTACAGGGGGCTGGGACTGAAGCTTTCTTT. Translating it yields CASSSLQGAGTEAFF.

J is TRBJ2-2 and V is TRBV30, with 7 bases identical to TRBD2. J was trimmed by 6 bases and V by 0 bases; bases with no gene match: 1. The CDR3 contains 13 residues. Germline-derived CDR1 and CDR2 are GTSNPN and SVGIG (reference sequence). As DNA, the CDR3 is TGTGCCTGGAGTGTAGGGAGGGCCGGGGAGCTGTTTTTT. As protein: CAWSVGRAGELFF.

The chain uses TRBV7-8 and TRBJ2-1; 9 bases match TRBD2. The CDR3 runs to 16 residues. The germline CDR1 and CDR2 sequences are SGHVS and FQNEAQ. Germline trimming cut 1 base from V and 12 bases from J; bases unmatched to any gene: 13. The CDR3, as DNA: TGTGCCAGCAGCTTAGGGGGGACTAGCAGCTCCGTAGGGCAGTTCTTC. Translated, it gives CASSLGGTSSSVGQFF.

The rearrangement uses TRBV10-3 and TRBJ1-1; the D gene is possibly TRBD1 (5 bases). Germline V CDR1 and CDR2: ENHRY, SYGVKD. The CDR3 loop spans 14 amino acids. V was pared by 6 bases and J by 1 base, with 12 bases between. The CDR3: CAIRDGTPNTEAFF. Written as DNA, the CDR3 is TGTGCCATCAGAGACGGGACTCCGAACACTGAAGCTTTCTTT.

The chain has TRBV7-3 and TRBJ2-7; tentative D call: TRBD2 (5 bases). This CDR3 comprises 13 residues. V lost 1 base and J 7 bases, leaving 11 bases between the germline ends. The germline V gene encodes CDR1 SGHTA and CDR2 FQGTGA. CDR3 residues: CASSLNSGGEQYF. In DNA form, the CDR3 reads TGTGCCAGCAGCTTAAATTCTGGAGGTGAGCAGTACTTC.

The chain has TRBV27 and TRBJ1-2; 9 nucleotides match TRBD1. The ends lost 5 bases at V and 5 bases at J; junction bases unmatched: 6. Germline CDR1 MNHEY, CDR2 SMNVEV (reference sequence). CDR3 length: 14 amino acids. In DNA, the CDR3 is TGTGCCAGCAGTCGGGACAGGGTGGGATATGGCTACACCTTC. Translating it yields CASSRDRVGYGYTF.

The chain has TRBV5-1 and TRBJ2-3; 10 nucleotides align to TRBD2. The CDR3 spans 16 residues. Germline CDR1 reads SGHRS; CDR2 reads YFSETQ. After removal of 5 bases from V and 5 bases from J, the junction contained 11 bases not matched to a gene. The CDR3 nucleotides are TGCGCCAGCAGTCCTAGCGGGGGCCCAAGAAGAGATACGCAGTATTTT. Its translation is CASSPSGGPRRDTQYF.

The rearrangement joins TRBV27 to TRBJ2-5; perhaps TRBD1 as D (5 bases). The V and J ends lost 5 bases and 4 bases respectively, with 17 bases between them. This CDR3 has 15 residues. The germline V gene encodes CDR1 MNHEY and CDR2 SMNVEV (reference sequence). CDR3 coding DNA: TGTGCCAGCAGTGAATACAGGCAGTTTCGAGAGACCCAGTACTTC. Its translation: CASSEYRQFRETQYF.

This sequence joins TRBV9 and TRBJ1-2; D possibly corresponds to TRBD1 (5 bases). The CDR3 loop spans 13 amino acids. V lost 3 bases and J 5 bases, leaving 11 bases between the germline ends. In germline, CDR1 is SGDLS, CDR2 YYNGEE. The CDR3 is CASSAETDYGYTF. The CDR3, as DNA: TGTGCCAGCAGCGCCGAGACAGATTATGGCTACACCTTC.

The V call is TRBV7-6, the J call TRBJ1-3, with D maybe TRBD1 (5 bases). Trimming pared 2 bases from V and 8 bases from J, leaving 13 bases between. CDR3 length equals 14 residues. In germline, CDR1 is SGHVS, CDR2 FNYEAQ. CDR3 amino acids: CASSLRGPEDTIYF. Here the CDR3 DNA reads TGTGCCAGCAGCTTAAGGGGTCCAGAGGACACCATATATTTT.